This T cell receptor (beta chain) was captured by sequencing in a study of technical replicates of blood from a handful of donors. TCRdb's copy holds only in-frame clones and misses some; the assay was immunoSEQ multiplex PCR. This sample has more than 65,000 clones, with 80% to 90% found just once. The CDR3 covers 15 residues. CDR1 and CDR2 from the germline V gene are LNHDA and SQIVND (reference sequence). Trimming removed 7 bases from V and 4 bases from J; junction bases left unmatched: 8. The sequencing sample was made of PBMCs. The chain has TRBV19 and TRBJ1-2, with 11 positions matching TRBD1. The receptor's source is a human donor in good health. Some clones in this sample may be carry-over from other donors' samples. In nucleotides, the CDR3 is TGTGCCAGTAAGCCGGGACAGGGGGTTTCCTATGGCTACACCTTC. Protein sequence: CASKPGQGVSYGYTF. Combining the CDR3 with reference TRBV19 and TRBJ1-2 gives the whole variable domain DGGITQSPKYLFRKEGQNVTLSCEQNLNHDAMYWYRQDPGQGLRLIYYSQIVNDFQKGDIAEGYSVSREKKESFPLTVTSAQKNPTAFYLCASKPGQGVSYGYTFGSGTRLTVV.